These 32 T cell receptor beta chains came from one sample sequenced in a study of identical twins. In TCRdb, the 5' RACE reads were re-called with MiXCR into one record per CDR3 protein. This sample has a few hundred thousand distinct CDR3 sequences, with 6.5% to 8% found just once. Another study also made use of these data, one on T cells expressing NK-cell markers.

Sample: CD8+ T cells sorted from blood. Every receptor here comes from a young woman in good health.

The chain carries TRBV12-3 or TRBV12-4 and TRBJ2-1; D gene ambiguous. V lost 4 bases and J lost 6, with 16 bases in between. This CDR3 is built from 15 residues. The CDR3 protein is CASSSLTPPFNEQFF. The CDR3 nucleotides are TGTGCCAGCAGTTCCCTAACCCCGCCCTTCAATGAGCAGTTCTTC.

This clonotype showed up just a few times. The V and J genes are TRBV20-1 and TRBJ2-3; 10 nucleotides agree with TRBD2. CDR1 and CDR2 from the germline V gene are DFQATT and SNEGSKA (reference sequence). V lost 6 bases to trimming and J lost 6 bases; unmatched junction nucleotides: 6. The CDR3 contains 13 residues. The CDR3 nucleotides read TGCAGTGCGGACCAGCGGGAGGGTGATACGCAGTATTTT. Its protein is CSADQREGDTQYF.

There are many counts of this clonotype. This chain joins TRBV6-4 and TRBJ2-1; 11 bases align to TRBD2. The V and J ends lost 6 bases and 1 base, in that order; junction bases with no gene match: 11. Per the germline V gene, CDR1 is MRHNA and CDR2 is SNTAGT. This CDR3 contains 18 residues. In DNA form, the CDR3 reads TGTGCCAGCAGGGTTAAGACTAGCGGGAAGGGATCCTACAATGAGCAGTTCTTC. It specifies CASRVKTSGKGSYNEQFF.

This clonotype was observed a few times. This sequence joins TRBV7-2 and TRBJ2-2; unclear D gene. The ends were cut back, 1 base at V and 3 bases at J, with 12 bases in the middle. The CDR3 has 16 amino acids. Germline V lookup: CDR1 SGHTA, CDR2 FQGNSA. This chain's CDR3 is CASSLGPRLDTGELFF. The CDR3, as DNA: TGTGCCAGCAGCTTAGGTCCACGCCTGGACACCGGGGAGCTGTTTTTT.

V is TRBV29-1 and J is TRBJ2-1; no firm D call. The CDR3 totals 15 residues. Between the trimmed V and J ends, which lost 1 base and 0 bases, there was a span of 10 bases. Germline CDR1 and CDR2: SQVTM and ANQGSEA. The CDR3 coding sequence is TGCAGCGTTGAAGGGATCCGCAGCTCCTACAATGAGCAGTTCTTC. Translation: CSVEGIRSSYNEQFF.

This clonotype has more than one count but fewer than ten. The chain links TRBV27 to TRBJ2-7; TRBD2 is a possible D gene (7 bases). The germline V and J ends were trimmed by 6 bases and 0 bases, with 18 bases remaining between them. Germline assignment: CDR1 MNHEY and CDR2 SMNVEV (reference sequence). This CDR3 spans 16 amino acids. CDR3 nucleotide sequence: TGTGCCAGCAGGGGCAGGCGGGGGCTGAGCTCCTACGAGCAGTACTTC. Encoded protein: CASRGRRGLSSYEQYF.

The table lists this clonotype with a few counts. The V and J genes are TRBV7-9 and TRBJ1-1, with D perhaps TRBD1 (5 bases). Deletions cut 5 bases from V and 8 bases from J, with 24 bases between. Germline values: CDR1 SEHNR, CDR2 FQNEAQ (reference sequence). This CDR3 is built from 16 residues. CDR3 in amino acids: CASSITYVGQGIEAFF. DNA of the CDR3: TGTGCCAGCAGCATCACCTACGTAGGGCAGGGAATAGAAGCTTTCTTT.

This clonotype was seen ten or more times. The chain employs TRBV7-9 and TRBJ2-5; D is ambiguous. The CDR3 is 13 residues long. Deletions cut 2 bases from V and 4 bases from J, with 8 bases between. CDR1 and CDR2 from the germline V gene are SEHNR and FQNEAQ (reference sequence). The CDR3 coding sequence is TGTGCCAGCAGCTTACCCAGCGTAGAGACCCAGTACTTC. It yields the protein CASSLPSVETQYF.

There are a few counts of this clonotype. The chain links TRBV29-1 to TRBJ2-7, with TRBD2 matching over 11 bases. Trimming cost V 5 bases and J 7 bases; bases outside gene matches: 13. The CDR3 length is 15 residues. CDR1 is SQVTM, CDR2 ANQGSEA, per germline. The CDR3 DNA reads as TGCAGCGTTAACCCTAGCGGGGGGACCAAAACAGAGCAGTACTTC. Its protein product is CSVNPSGGTKTEQYF.

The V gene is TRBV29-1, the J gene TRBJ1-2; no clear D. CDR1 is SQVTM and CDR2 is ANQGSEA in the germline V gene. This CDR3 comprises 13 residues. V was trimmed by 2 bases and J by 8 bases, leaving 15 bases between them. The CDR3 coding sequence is TGCAGCGTTGAAACTCGGGCACCCGAAGGCTACACCTTC. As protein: CSVETRAPEGYTF.

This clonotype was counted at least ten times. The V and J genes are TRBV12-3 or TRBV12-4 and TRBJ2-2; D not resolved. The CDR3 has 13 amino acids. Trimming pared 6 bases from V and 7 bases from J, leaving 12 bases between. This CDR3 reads CASRSLSNGELFF. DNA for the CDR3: TGTGCCAGCAGGAGTCTTTCGAACGGGGAGCTGTTTTTT.

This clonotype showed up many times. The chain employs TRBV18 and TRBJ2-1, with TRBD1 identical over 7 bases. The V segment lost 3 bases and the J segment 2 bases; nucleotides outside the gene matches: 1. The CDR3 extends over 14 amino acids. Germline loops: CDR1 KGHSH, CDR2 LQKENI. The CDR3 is CASSPQGAYNEQFF. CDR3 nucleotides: TGTGCCAGCTCACCGCAGGGGGCCTACAATGAGCAGTTCTTC.

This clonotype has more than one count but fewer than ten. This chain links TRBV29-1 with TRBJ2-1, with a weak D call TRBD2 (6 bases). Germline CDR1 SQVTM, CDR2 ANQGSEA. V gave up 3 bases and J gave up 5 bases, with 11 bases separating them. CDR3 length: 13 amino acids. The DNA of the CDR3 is TGCAGCGTTGAGGGCGGGACCCACAATGAGCAGTTCTTC. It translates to CSVEGGTHNEQFF.

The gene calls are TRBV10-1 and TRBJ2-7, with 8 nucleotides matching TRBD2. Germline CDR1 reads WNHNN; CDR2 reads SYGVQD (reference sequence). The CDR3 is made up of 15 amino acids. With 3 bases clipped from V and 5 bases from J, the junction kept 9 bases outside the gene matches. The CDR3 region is CASSDSGGRPHEQYF. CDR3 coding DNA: TGCGCCAGCAGTGATAGTGGCGGGAGGCCCCACGAGCAGTACTTC.

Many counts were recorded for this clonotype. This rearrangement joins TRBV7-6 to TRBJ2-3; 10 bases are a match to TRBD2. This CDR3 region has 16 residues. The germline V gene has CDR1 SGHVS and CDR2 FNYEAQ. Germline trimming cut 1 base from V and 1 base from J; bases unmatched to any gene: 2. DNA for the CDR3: TGTGCCAGCAGCTTAGAAGGACTAGCGGGCACAGATACGCAGTATTTT. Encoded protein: CASSLEGLAGTDTQYF. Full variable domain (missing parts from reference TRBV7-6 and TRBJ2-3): GAGVSQSPRYKVTKRGQDVALRCDPISGHVSLYWYRQALGQGPEFLTYFNYEAQQDKSGLPNDRFSAERPEGSISTLTIQRTEQRDSAMYRCASSLEGLAGTDTQYFGPGTRLTVL.

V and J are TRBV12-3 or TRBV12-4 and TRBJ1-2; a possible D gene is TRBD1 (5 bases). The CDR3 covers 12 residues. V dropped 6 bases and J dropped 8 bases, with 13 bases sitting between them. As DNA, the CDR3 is TGTGCCAGCAGATCAGGGAGGAACGGCTACACCTTC. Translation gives CASRSGRNGYTF.

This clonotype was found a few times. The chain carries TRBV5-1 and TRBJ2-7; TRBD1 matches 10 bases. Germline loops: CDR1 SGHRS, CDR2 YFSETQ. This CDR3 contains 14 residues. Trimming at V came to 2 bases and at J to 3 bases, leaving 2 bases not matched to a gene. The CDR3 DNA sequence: TGCGCCAGCAGCTTCGGGACAGGGGACTACGAGCAGTACTTC. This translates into CASSFGTGDYEQYF.

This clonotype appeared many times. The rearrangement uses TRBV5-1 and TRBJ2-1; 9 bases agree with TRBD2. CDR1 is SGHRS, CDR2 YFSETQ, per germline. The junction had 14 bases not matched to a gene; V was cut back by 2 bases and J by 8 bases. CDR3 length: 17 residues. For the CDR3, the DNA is TGCGCCAGCAGCTTCGGTGGGGCGCGGGAGGGCCCCCATGAGCAGTTCTTC. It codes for CASSFGGAREGPHEQFF.

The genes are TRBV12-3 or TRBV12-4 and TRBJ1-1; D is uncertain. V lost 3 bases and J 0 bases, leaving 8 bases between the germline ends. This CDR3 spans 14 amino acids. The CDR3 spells CASSFGIMNTEAFF. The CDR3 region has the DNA TGTGCCAGCAGTTTCGGCATCATGAACACTGAAGCTTTCTTT.

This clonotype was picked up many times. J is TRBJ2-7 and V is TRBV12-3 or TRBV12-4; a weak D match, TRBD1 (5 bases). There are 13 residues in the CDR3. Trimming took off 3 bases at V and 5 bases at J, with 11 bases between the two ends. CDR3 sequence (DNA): TGTGCCAGCAGTTTGCGGTTGGGGCACGAGCAGTACTTC. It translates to CASSLRLGHEQYF.

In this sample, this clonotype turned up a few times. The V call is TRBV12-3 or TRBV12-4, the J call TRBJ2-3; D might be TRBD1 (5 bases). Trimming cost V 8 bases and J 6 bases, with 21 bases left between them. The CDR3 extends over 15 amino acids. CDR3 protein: CASPSKRVAGDTQYF. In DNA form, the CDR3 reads TGTGCCAGCCCTTCGAAGAGAGTAGCAGGGGATACGCAGTATTTT.

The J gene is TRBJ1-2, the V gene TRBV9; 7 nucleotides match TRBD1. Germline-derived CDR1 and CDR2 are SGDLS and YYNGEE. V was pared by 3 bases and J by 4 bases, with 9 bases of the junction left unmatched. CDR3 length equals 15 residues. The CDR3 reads CASSAGDSVFYGYTF. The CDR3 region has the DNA TGTGCCAGCAGCGCGGGGGACAGTGTATTCTATGGCTACACCTTC.

The CDR3 DNA reads as TGTGCCAGCAGCGCAACTCCAGGGTTCGGTTACGGTGGCTACACCTTC. Translation: CASSATPGFGYGGYTF. This rearrangement joins TRBV9 to TRBJ1-2; tentatively, D is TRBD1 (5 bases). The CDR3 has 16 residues. V was shortened by 3 bases and J by 7 bases, with 22 bases between the two germline ends. CDR1 is SGDLS and CDR2 is YYNGEE in the germline V gene. Variable domain in full (rest from reference TRBV9 and TRBJ1-2): DSGVTQTPKHLITATGQRVTLRCSPRSGDLSVYWYQQSLDQGLQFLIQYYNGEERAKGNILERFSAQQFPDLHSELNLSSLELGDSALYFCASSATPGFGYGGYTFGSGTRLTVV.

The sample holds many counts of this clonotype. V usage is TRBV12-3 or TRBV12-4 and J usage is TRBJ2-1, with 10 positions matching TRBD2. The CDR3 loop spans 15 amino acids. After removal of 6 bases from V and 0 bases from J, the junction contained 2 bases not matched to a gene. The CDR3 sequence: CASRLAGSSYNEQFF. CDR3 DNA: TGTGCCAGCAGACTAGCGGGAAGCTCCTACAATGAGCAGTTCTTC.

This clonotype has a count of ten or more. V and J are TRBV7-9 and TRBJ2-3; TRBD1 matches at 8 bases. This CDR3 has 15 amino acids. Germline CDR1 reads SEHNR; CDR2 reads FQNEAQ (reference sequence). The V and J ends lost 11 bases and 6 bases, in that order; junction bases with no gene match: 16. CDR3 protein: CASTGDRPKPDTQYF. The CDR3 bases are TGTGCCTCAACGGGGGACAGGCCAAAGCCGGATACGCAGTATTTT.

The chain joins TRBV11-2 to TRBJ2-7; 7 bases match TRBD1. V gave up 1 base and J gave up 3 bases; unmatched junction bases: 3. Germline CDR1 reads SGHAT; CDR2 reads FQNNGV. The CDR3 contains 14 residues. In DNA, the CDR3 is TGTGCCAGCAGCTTAGGCAGGGGGTTCTACGAGCAGTACTTC. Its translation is CASSLGRGFYEQYF.

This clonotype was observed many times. CDR3 in amino acids: CASSLVRGQHTGELFF. The CDR3 nucleotides read TGTGCCAGCAGCTTGGTCAGGGGACAGCACACCGGGGAGCTGTTTTTT. The chain couples TRBV5-5 to TRBJ2-2, with TRBD1 matching over 7 bases. CDR1 is SGHKS and CDR2 is YYEKEE in the germline V gene (reference sequence). V gave up 0 bases and J gave up 3 bases; unmatched junction bases: 5. The CDR3 length is 16 residues.

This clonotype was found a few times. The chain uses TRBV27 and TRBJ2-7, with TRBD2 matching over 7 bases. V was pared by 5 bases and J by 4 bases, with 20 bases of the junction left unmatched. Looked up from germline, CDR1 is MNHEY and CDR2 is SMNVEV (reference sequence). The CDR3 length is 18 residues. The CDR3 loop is CASSNIPTLAGAGYEQYF. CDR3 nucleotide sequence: TGTGCCAGCAGTAACATCCCCACCTTGGCGGGAGCAGGTTACGAGCAGTACTTC.

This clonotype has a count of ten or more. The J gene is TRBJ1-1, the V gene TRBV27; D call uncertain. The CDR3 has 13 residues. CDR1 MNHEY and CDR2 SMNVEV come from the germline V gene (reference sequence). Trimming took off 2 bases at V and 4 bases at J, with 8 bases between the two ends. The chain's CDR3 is CASSLTKGTEAFF. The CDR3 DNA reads TGTGCCAGCAGTTTAACGAAGGGCACTGAAGCTTTCTTT.

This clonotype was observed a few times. For the CDR3, the DNA is TGTGCCACCAGCAGTAAGGGAACTGTGACTAGCGGCCAAGAGACCCAGTACTTC. Protein product: CATSSKGTVTSGQETQYF. The J gene is TRBJ2-5, the V gene TRBV15; 9 nucleotides line up with TRBD2. The V and J ends lost 3 bases and 1 base, in that order; junction bases with no gene match: 12. This CDR3 spans 18 amino acids. Germline CDR1 is LNHNV and CDR2 is YYDKDF (reference sequence). Complete variable domain (other parts from reference TRBV15 and TRBJ2-5): DAMVIQNPRYQVTQFGKPVTLSCSQTLNHNVMYWYQQKSSQAPKLLFHYYDKDFNNEADTPDNFQSRRPNTSFCFLDIRSPGLGDTAMYLCATSSKGTVTSGQETQYFGPGTRLLVL.

CDR3 coding DNA: TGCGCCAGCAGTAAAACTACAGGGATCGGATCCTACGAGCAGTACTTC. Protein product: CASSKTTGIGSYEQYF. J is TRBJ2-7 and V is TRBV5-1; the D gene is possibly TRBD1 (6 bases). This CDR3 is built from 16 residues. V was clipped by 5 bases and J by 1 base, with 19 bases between them. CDR1 SGHRS and CDR2 YFSETQ come from the germline V gene.

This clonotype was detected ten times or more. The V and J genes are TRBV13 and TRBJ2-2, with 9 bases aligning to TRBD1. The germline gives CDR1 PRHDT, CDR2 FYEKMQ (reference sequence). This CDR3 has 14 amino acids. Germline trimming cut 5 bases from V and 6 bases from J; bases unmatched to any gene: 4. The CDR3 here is CASSPRTGAGELFF. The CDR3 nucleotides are TGTGCCAGCAGCCCCAGGACAGGGGCCGGGGAGCTGTTTTTT.